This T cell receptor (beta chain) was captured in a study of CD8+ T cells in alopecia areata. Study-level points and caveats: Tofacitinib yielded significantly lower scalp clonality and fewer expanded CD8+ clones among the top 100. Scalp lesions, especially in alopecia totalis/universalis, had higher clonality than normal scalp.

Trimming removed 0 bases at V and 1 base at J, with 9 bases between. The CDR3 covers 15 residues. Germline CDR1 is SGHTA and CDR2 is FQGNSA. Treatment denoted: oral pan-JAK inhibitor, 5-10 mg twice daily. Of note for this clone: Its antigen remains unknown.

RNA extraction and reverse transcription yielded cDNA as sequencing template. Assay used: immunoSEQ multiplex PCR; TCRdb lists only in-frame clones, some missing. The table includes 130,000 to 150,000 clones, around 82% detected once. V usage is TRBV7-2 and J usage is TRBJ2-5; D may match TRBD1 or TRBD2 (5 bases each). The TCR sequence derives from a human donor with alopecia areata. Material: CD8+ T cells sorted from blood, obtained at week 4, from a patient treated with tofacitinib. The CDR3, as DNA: TGTGCCAGCAGCTTAGCGATGGGGACCCAAGAGACCCAGTACTTC. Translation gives CASSLAMGTQETQYF.